The 9 T cell receptor beta chains below come from one sample, sequenced in a study of CD4 T cells in relation to SARS-CoV-2 and coronaviruses. The antigens of these receptors remain unknown. The repertoire was sequenced with immunoSEQ multiplex PCR; TCRdb's copy has only in-frame clones and lacks some. Among 16,000 or so clones listed, more than 75% were seen once. Unexposed donor CD4+ T cells date from about 2011-2018, before the COVID-19 pandemic. The cells were cultured for under 13 days before CD4+ T cells were isolated. Material: CD4+ T cells from PBMCs, cultured in vitro. These receptor sequences come from a human donor in good health.

This chain uses TRBV19 with TRBJ2-5, with 7 bases lining up with TRBD2. The V gene's germline CDR1 is LNHDA and CDR2 SQIVND (reference sequence). The ends lost 6 bases at V and 3 bases at J; junction bases unmatched: 4. The CDR3 extends over 13 amino acids. The CDR3, as DNA: TGTGCCAGTAGACGGACTAGAGAAGAGACCCAGTACTTC. Protein product: CASRRTREETQYF.

The V call is TRBV19, the J call TRBJ2-1, with TRBD1 matching over 7 bases. Per germline, CDR1 LNHDA and CDR2 SQIVND (reference sequence). J was trimmed by 5 bases and V by 7 bases; bases with no gene match: 8. This CDR3 is 14 amino acids long. CDR3 in DNA: TGTGCCAGTACCACAGGGGACAGAGACAATGAGCAGTTCTTC. This encodes CASTTGDRDNEQFF.

The rearrangement links TRBV27 to TRBJ2-1, with 11 bases matching TRBD2. The CDR3 sequence is 13 residues long. The germline V gene encodes CDR1 MNHEY and CDR2 SMNVEV (reference sequence). With 2 bases clipped from V and 15 bases from J, the junction kept 6 bases outside the gene matches. CDR3 sequence: CASSLDLAGGWFF. CDR3 coding DNA: TGTGCCAGCAGTTTAGACTTAGCGGGAGGGTGGTTCTTC.

This clone appeared a few times. The chain joins TRBV7-9 to TRBJ2-3; 9 bases are shared with TRBD2. CDR3 length equals 16 residues. The V and J ends lost 2 bases and 1 base, in that order; junction bases with no gene match: 4. Germline-derived CDR1 and CDR2 are SEHNR and FQNEAQ (reference sequence). CDR3 region: CASSLLAGSGTDTQYF. In DNA, the CDR3 is TGTGCCAGCAGCTTACTAGCGGGATCCGGCACAGATACGCAGTATTTT.

V is TRBV5-4 and J is TRBJ1-6, with a weak D call TRBD1 (6 bases). The CDR3 length is 16 residues. Trimming pared 4 bases from V and 7 bases from J, leaving 18 bases between. The germline V gene encodes CDR1 SGHNT and CDR2 YYREEE (reference sequence). CDR3: CASSVRGAGGNSPLHF. CDR3 nucleotides: TGTGCCAGCAGCGTGAGGGGGGCTGGGGGGAATTCACCCCTCCACTTT.

This chain joins TRBV14 and TRBJ2-2; D ambiguous. CDR3 size: 13 residues. Germline CDR1 is SGHDN and CDR2 is FVKESK. The V and J ends lost 6 bases and 8 bases respectively, with 13 bases between them. This CDR3 reads CASSPRVMGELFF. The CDR3 DNA is TGTGCCAGCAGTCCAAGAGTAATGGGGGAGCTGTTTTTT.

This clone occurred a few times. The chain employs TRBV6-1 and TRBJ2-7, with unresolved D. Germline V gives CDR1 MNHNS, CDR2 SASEGT. V dropped 3 bases and J dropped 1 base, with 10 bases sitting between them. This CDR3 is 14 amino acids long. This CDR3 is CASSEMGISYEQYF. CDR3 nucleotide sequence: TGTGCCAGCAGTGAGATGGGGATATCCTACGAGCAGTACTTC.

V and J are TRBV27 and TRBJ1-1; D is perhaps TRBD1 (5 bases). The CDR3 loop spans 15 amino acids. Germline lookup yields CDR1 MNHEY and CDR2 SMNVEV (reference sequence). V lost 5 bases to trimming and J lost 3 bases, with 16 bases between them. The CDR3 DNA follows: TGTGCCAGCAGTCCCCTGGGGGGAGGATACACTGAAGCTTTCTTT. It translates to CASSPLGGGYTEAFF.

Here the CDR3 DNA reads TGTGCCAGCAGTTCCCTGTTGGGCAAGCAGTATTTT. Its protein product is CASSSLLGKQYF. This chain uses TRBV28 with TRBJ2-3; D is unclear. V gave up 4 bases and J gave up 11 bases, with 13 bases separating them. CDR3 length: 12 amino acids. Germline lookup yields CDR1 MDHEN and CDR2 SYDVKM. The variable domain in full, with the rest retrieved from reference TRBV28 and TRBJ2-3, is DVKVTQSSRYLVKRTGEKVFLECVQDMDHENMFWYRQDPGLGLRLIYFSYDVKMKEKGDIPEGYSVSREKKERFSLILESASTNQTSMYLCASSSLLGKQYFGPGTRLTVL.